These 8 T cell receptor beta chains share one sample of origin, sequenced in a study of cytomegalovirus exposure and HLA in healthy donors. Both 60 Vbeta primers and 13 Jbeta primers went into the PCR. Produced via immunoSEQ multiplex PCR; TCRdb's table is partial and in-frame only. The data contain about 170,000 clones, around 85% of them singletons. Sequencing was carried out using PBMCs. The receptor set was obtained from a male donor in good health and CMV-seronegative.

The chain is built from TRBV6-1 and TRBJ1-5; D is possibly TRBD1 (5 bases). The V end was cut by 2 bases, the J end by 16 bases, with 18 bases between. There are 13 residues in the CDR3. Germline V gene data show CDR1 as MNHNS and CDR2 as SASEGT. This CDR3 is CASSERASGGKHF. The CDR3 bases are TGTGCCAGCAGTGAACGGGCTTCGGGGGGTAAACATTTT.

CDR3 sequence: CASSSSGATNEKLFF. In DNA form, the CDR3 reads TGCGCCAGCAGCTCCTCAGGGGCAACTAATGAAAAACTGTTTTTT. This chain uses TRBV5-1 with TRBJ1-4, with D possibly being TRBD1 (6 bases). The V gene lost 3 bases and the J gene lost 0 bases, with 9 bases spanning the gap. The germline V gene has CDR1 SGHRS and CDR2 YFSETQ. The CDR3 extends over 15 amino acids.

The chain employs TRBV6-6 and TRBJ2-3; D perhaps matches TRBD2 (5 bases). Trimming removed 7 bases from V and 3 bases from J, with 11 bases in between. The CDR3 sequence is 13 residues long. Germline V lookup: CDR1 MNHNY, CDR2 SVGAGI (reference sequence). In nucleotides, the CDR3 is TGTGCCAGCAATAGAGCGGAGACAGATACGCAGTATTTT. Residues: CASNRAETDTQYF.

The chain is built from TRBV30 and TRBJ1-4, with TRBD1 identical over 7 bases. Germline V gives CDR1 GTSNPN, CDR2 SVGIG (reference sequence). V gave up 1 base and J gave up 10 bases; unmatched junction bases: 15. The CDR3 consists of 16 residues. The CDR3 coding sequence is TGTGCCTGGAGTGCGTACGCAGGGGGGATGGTGAGAAAACTGTTTTTT. Amino acid sequence: CAWSAYAGGMVRKLFF.

This clone came up a few times. DNA for the CDR3: TGCGCCAGCAGCCTCGAGCTCTCTGGGGCCAACGTCCTGACTTTC. This codes for CASSLELSGANVLTF. This chain links TRBV4-1 with TRBJ2-6; D is unresolved. The CDR3 runs to 15 residues. The germline gives CDR1 MGHRA, CDR2 YSYEKL. V gave up 4 bases and J gave up 0 bases, with 7 bases separating them.

This clone appeared a single time. CDR3 region: CASSISGVRYEQYF. In DNA, the CDR3 is TGTGCCAGTAGTATCTCAGGGGTTAGGTACGAGCAGTACTTC. This chain links TRBV19 with TRBJ2-7; weak D call: TRBD1 (6 bases). The germline V and J ends were trimmed by 3 bases and 4 bases, with 13 bases remaining between them. The CDR3 has 14 amino acids. Looked up from germline, CDR1 is LNHDA and CDR2 is SQIVND (reference sequence).

The sample holds a few counts of this clone. J is TRBJ2-3 and V is TRBV7-9; D perhaps matches TRBD2 (5 bases). The CDR3 covers 14 residues. The germline V and J ends were trimmed by 5 bases and 3 bases, with 12 bases remaining between them. The germline V gene encodes CDR1 SEHNR and CDR2 FQNEAQ (reference sequence). The CDR3 spells CASSPERGTDTQYF. Written as DNA, the CDR3 is TGTGCCAGCAGCCCGGAACGGGGTACAGATACGCAGTATTTT.

The V call is TRBV7-9, the J call TRBJ2-7; maybe TRBD2 (6 bases). This CDR3 is 15 amino acids long. CDR1 SEHNR and CDR2 FQNEAQ come from the germline V gene (reference sequence). Trimming stripped 5 bases from V and 2 bases from J, with 16 bases between. The CDR3 reads CASSGYGTPPYEQYF. The CDR3 DNA reads TGTGCCAGCAGCGGCTACGGGACTCCCCCCTACGAGCAGTACTTC.